This TCR beta chain was retrieved from a study of shared clonotypes between healthy human individuals. Data came from immunoSEQ multiplex PCR; TCRdb stores just in-frame clones and leaves some out. The sample yields 450,000 to 500,000 clones, around four fifths seen once. This CDR3 is built from 15 residues. CDR1 and CDR2 from the germline V gene are SNHLY and FYNNEI. The gene calls are TRBV2 and TRBJ2-5; D is possibly TRBD1 or TRBD2 (5 bases each). The J call is uncertain, as TRBJ2-7 better fits the DNA end. Sequences were obtained from PBMCs. This clonotype was sampled from a woman between 35 and 50 years old in good health. Some clones in this sample may be carry-over from other donors' samples. The CDR3 DNA reads as TGTGCCAGCAGTGAGGGACGCCTGAGCTCCTACGAGCAGTACTTC. The encoded protein is CASSEGRLSSYEQYF.